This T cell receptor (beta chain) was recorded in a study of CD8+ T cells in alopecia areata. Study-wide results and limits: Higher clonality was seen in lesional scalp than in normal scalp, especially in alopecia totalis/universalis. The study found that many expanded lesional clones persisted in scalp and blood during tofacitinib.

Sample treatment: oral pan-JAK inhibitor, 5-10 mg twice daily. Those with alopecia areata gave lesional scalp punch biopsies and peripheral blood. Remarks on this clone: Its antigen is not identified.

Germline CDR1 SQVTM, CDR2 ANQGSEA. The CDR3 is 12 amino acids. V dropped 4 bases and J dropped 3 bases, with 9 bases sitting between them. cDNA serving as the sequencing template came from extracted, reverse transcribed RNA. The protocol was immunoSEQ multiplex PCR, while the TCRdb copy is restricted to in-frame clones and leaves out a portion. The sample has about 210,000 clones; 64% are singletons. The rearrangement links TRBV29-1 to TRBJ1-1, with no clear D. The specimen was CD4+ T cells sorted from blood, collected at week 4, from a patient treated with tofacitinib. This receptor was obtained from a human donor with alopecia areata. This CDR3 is CSVVPGDTEAFF. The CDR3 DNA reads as TGCAGCGTTGTTCCCGGGGACACTGAAGCTTTCTTT.